This entry features one TCR beta chain sequence. Its antigen is unknown. The method was immunoSEQ multiplex PCR; TCRdb's version includes in-frame clones alone and lacks a portion of them. This repertoire shows about 36,000 clones, 78% found once; its top ten account for roughly 12%. The record originates from a study of OX40 agonist ivuxolimab in advanced cancers. Study-wide background: An agonistic human IgG2 monoclonal antibody against OX40 (CD134) was given. Patients receiving dose escalation had hepatocellular carcinoma, melanoma, renal cell or head and neck cancer.

The study, taken as a whole, reports: Normalized T-cell clonal expansion was also low in a subset of nonresponders.

The V end lost 7 bases, the J end lost 2 bases, and 10 bases lay between the germline ends. The germline V gene encodes CDR1 SGHRS and CDR2 YFSETQ. CDR3 size: 13 residues. The TCR was taken from an adult with an advanced solid tumor such as melanoma, head and neck, liver or kidney cancer. The rearrangement joins TRBV5-1 to TRBJ2-1; perhaps TRBD1 as D (5 bases). The sample here was CD4+ or CD8+ T cells sorted from blood, taken in a trial of the OX40 agonist ivuxolimab. In DNA form, the CDR3 reads TGCGCCAGCTCAAGGGGTACCTACAATGAGCAGTTCTTC. This translates into CASSRGTYNEQFF.